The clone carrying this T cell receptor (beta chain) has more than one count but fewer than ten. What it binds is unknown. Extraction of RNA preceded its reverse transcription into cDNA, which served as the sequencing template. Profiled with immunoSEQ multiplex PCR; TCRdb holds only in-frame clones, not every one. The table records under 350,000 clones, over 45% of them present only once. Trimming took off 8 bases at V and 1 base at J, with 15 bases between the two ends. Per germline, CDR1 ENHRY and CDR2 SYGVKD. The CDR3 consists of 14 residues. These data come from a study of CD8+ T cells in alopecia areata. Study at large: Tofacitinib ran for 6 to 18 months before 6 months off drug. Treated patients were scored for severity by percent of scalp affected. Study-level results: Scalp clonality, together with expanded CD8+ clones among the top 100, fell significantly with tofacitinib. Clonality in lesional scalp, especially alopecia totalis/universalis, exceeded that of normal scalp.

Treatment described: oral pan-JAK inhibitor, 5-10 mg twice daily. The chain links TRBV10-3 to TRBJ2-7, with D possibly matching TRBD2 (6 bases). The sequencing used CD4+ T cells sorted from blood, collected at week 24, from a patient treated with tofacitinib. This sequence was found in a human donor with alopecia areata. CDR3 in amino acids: CAIAGLGLSYEQYF. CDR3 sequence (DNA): TGTGCCATCGCGGGATTGGGGCTTTCCTACGAGCAGTACTTC.